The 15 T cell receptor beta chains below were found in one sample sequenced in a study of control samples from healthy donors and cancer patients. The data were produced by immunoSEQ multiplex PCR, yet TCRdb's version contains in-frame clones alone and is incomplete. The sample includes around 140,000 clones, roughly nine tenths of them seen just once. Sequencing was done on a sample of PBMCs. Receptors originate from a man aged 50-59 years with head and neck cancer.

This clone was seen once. In DNA form, the CDR3 reads TGTGCCAGTAGGCCGGGGGGGGTACGCTACGAGCAGTACTTC. Translation gives CASRPGGVRYEQYF. This chain links TRBV19 with TRBJ2-7, with 8 bases identical to TRBD2. The CDR3 consists of 14 residues. After removal of 6 bases from V and 3 bases from J, the junction contained 7 bases not matched to a gene. The V gene's germline CDR1 is LNHDA and CDR2 SQIVND (reference sequence).

The CDR3 here is CASGPGGFNQPQHF. DNA of the CDR3: TGTGCTAGTGGCCCTGGGGGATTCAATCAGCCCCAGCATTTT. The chain combines TRBV12-5 with TRBJ1-5; maybe TRBD1 (5 bases). Trimming pared 6 bases from V and 3 bases from J, leaving 12 bases between. CDR1 is LGHNT, CDR2 FRNRAP, per germline. CDR3 size: 14 residues.

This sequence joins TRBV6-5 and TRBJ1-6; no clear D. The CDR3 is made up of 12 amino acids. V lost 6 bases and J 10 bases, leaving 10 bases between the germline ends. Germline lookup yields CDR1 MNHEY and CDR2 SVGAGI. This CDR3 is CASSKQESPLHF. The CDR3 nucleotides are TGTGCCAGCAGCAAACAAGAATCACCCCTCCACTTT.

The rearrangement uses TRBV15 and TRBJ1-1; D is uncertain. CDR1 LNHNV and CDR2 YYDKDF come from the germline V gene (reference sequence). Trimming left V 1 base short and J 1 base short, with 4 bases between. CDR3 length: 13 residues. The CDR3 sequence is CATSRGRNTEAFF. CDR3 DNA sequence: TGTGCCACCAGCAGAGGTAGGAACACTGAAGCTTTCTTT.

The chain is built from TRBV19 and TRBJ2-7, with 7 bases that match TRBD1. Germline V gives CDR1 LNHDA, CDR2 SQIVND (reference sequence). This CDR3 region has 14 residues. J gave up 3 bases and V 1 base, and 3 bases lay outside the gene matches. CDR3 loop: CASSIGQGFYEQYF. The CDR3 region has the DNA TGTGCCAGTAGTATAGGACAGGGATTCTACGAGCAGTACTTC.

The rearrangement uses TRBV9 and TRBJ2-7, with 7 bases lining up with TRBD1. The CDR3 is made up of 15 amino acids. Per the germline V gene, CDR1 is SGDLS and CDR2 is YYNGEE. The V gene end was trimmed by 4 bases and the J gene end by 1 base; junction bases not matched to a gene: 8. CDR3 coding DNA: TGTGCCAGCAGCCCGGGGACAGTGGGTTCCTACGAGCAGTACTTC. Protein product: CASSPGTVGSYEQYF. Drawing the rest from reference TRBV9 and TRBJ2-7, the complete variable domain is DSGVTQTPKHLITATGQRVTLRCSPRSGDLSVYWYQQSLDQGLQFLIQYYNGEERAKGNILERFSAQQFPDLHSELNLSSLELGDSALYFCASSPGTVGSYEQYFGPGTRLTVT.

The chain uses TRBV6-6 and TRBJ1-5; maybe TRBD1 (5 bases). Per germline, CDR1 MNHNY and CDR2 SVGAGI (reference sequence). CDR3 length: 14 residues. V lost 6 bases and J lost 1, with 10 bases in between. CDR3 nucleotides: TGTGCCAGCAGCCGGGACGGCAGCAATCAGCCCCAGCATTTT. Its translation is CASSRDGSNQPQHF.

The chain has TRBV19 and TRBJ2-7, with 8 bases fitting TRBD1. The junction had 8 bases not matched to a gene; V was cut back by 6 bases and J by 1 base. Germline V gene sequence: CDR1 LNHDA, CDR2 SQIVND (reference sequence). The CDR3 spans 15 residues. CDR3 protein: CASSPGTGPSYEQYF. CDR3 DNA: TGTGCCAGTAGCCCTGGGACAGGTCCATCCTACGAGCAGTACTTC.

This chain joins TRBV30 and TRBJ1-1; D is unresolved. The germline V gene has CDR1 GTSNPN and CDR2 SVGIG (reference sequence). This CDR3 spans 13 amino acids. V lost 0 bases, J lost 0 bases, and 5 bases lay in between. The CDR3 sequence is CAWSVVLNTEAFF. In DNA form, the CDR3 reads TGTGCCTGGAGTGTAGTTTTGAACACTGAAGCTTTCTTT. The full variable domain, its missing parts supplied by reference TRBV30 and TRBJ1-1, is SQTIHQWPATLVQPVGSPLSLECTVEGTSNPNLYWYRQAAGRGLQLLFYSVGIGQISSEVPQNLSASRPQDRQFILSSKKLLLSDSGFYLCAWSVVLNTEAFFGQGTRLTVV.

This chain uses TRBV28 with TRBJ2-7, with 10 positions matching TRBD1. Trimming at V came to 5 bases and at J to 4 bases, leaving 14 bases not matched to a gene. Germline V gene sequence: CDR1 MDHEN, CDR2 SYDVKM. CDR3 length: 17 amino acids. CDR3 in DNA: TGTGCCAGCAGTACTCAGACAGGGGGCGGCAAGATTTACGAGCAGTACTTC. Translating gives CASSTQTGGGKIYEQYF.

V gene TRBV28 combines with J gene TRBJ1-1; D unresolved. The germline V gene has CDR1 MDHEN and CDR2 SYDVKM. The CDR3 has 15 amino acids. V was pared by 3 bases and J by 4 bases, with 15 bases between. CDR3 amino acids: CASSFRSGLSTEAFF. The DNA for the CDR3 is TGTGCCAGCAGTTTTAGGTCAGGTTTGAGCACTGAAGCTTTCTTT.

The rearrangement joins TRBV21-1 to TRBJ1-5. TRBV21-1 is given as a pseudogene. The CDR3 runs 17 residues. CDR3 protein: CASSKHLRDYSNQPQHF. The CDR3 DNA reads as TGTGCCAGCAGCAAACACCTACGGGATTATAGCAATCAGCCCCAGCATTTT.

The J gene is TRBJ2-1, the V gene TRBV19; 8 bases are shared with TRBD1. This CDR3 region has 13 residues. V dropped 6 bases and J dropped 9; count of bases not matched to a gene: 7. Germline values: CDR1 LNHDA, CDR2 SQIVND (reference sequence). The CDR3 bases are TGTGCCAGTAGCCAGGGGGCGCTCAGTGAGCAGTTCTTC. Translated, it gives CASSQGALSEQFF.

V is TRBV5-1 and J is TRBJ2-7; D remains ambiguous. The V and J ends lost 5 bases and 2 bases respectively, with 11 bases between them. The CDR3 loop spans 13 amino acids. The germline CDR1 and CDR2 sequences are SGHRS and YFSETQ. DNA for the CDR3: TGCGCCAGCAGTGATACGACAACCTACGAGCAGTACTTC. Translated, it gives CASSDTTTYEQYF.

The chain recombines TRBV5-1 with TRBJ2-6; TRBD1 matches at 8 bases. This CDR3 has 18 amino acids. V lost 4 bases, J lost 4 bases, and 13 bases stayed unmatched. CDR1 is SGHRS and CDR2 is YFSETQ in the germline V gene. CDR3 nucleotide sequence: TGCGCCAGCAGCCAACCCCGGACAGGGTCGGGAGGGGCCAACGTCCTGACTTTC. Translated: CASSQPRTGSGGANVLTF.